Here is one TCR beta chain with its context. These data belong to a study of blood T cell repertoires in COVID-19. Study as a whole: Samples of COVID-19 (acute and convalescent) were obtained from the United States, Italy and Spain.

Those who participated ranged in age from roughly 18 to 90 years and resided in about 24 US areas. J was trimmed by 5 bases and V by 3 bases; bases with no gene match: 2. The germline V gene encodes CDR1 SGDLS and CDR2 YYNGEE. There are 16 residues in the CDR3. TCRdb keeps only in-frame clones here, not all; method: immunoSEQ multiplex PCR. Among about 240,000 clones, roughly 86% were seen once, and the ten largest hold just over 2.5%. This chain joins TRBV9 and TRBJ2-1, with TRBD2 matching 16 bases. The TCR was taken from a woman aged 25 to 39 with acute COVID-19. Material for sequencing was PBMCs or T cells enriched from blood (not recorded which). The CDR3 bases are TGTGCCAGCAGCGAGGGACTAGCGGGGGGGAACAATGAGCAGTTCTTC. Residues: CASSEGLAGGNNEQFF.